The 23 T cell receptor beta chains below were found in one sample sequenced in a study of cytomegalovirus exposure and HLA in healthy donors. The PCR made use of 60 Vbeta and 13 Jbeta primers. Repertoires were generated with immunoSEQ multiplex PCR, while TCRdb's copy carries only in-frame clones and drops some. Here the sample spans roughly 240,000 clones, about 88% being singletons. Sequencing was performed on PBMCs. The receptors derive from a girl aged 2-10 years in good health and CMV-seronegative.

The CDR3 region has the DNA TGTGCCAGCAGTTACGGCAGGACAACTGAAGCTTTCTTT. This gives the protein CASSYGRTTEAFF. V is TRBV6-5 and J is TRBJ1-1, with D maybe TRBD1 (5 bases). Germline CDR1 and CDR2: MNHEY and SVGAGI. This CDR3 has 13 amino acids. V was clipped by 2 bases and J by 5 bases, with 9 bases between them.

This clone came up once. V usage is TRBV7-9 and J usage is TRBJ2-1; a possible D gene is TRBD2 (5 bases). Germline CDR1 reads SEHNR; CDR2 reads FQNEAQ (reference sequence). The CDR3 is 12 amino acids. The V and J ends lost 8 bases and 5 bases respectively, with 10 bases between them. This CDR3 reads CASSGLNNEQFF. CDR3 bases: TGTGCCAGCTCTGGACTTAACAATGAGCAGTTCTTC.

The chain links TRBV7-2 to TRBJ2-3, with D possibly TRBD2 on 6 matching bases. Trimming left V 0 bases short and J 1 base short, with 11 bases between. This CDR3 comprises 16 residues. Germline CDR1 and CDR2: SGHTA and FQGNSA. The CDR3 DNA is TGTGCCAGCAGCTTAGCGACGTCTAGCGGCACAGATACGCAGTATTTT. It yields the protein CASSLATSSGTDTQYF.

The chain is built from TRBV19 and TRBJ2-1; 7 bases line up with TRBD2. The V gene's germline CDR1 is LNHDA and CDR2 SQIVND (reference sequence). The CDR3 spans 15 residues. J gave up 4 bases and V 1 base, and 4 bases lay outside the gene matches. Here the CDR3 reads CASSIGDYRYNEQFF. CDR3 bases: TGTGCCAGTAGTATAGGGGACTACAGGTACAATGAGCAGTTCTTC.

Turning to this clone: The sample carries other DNA sequences with the same CDR3. V usage is TRBV9 and J usage is TRBJ2-5, with 9 bases aligning to TRBD1. This CDR3 has 14 amino acids. The J segment lost 3 bases and the V segment lost 5 bases, leaving 5 bases of the junction unmatched. Germline CDR1 reads SGDLS; CDR2 reads YYNGEE. CDR3 sequence reads: CASSVQGAEETQYF. The DNA of the CDR3 is TGTGCCAGCAGTGTACAGGGGGCGGAAGAGACCCAGTACTTC.

This clone came up once. The rearrangement joins TRBV5-1 to TRBJ2-3, with a possible D match to TRBD1 (6 bases). Germline V gives CDR1 SGHRS, CDR2 YFSETQ. The CDR3 length is 15 residues. Trimming cost V 0 bases and J 2 bases, with 10 bases left between them. CDR3 coding DNA: TGCGCCAGCAGCTTGGCCCTGGGACACACAGATACGCAGTATTTT. Protein sequence: CASSLALGHTDTQYF.

The rearrangement joins TRBV11-2 to TRBJ1-6; D might be TRBD1 (5 bases). In germline, CDR1 is SGHAT, CDR2 FQNNGV. V was clipped by 1 base and J by 7 bases, with 8 bases between them. CDR3 size: 14 residues. The CDR3 DNA sequence: TGTGCCAGCAGCTTAGGACAGTTCAATTCACCCCTCCACTTT. Encoded protein: CASSLGQFNSPLHF.

The sample holds a few counts of this clone. The genes are TRBV4-2 and TRBJ2-3; a possible D gene is TRBD1 (5 bases). CDR3 length: 16 residues. V was trimmed by 1 base and J by 3 bases, leaving 14 bases between them. Germline CDR1 is LGHNA and CDR2 is YNFKEQ. The DNA of the CDR3 is TGTGCCAGCAGCCAAGCGATAGGGGCGCGGACAGATACGCAGTATTTT. Translating it yields CASSQAIGARTDTQYF.

The chain has TRBV7-9 and TRBJ2-1; 12 bases line up with TRBD2. With 3 bases clipped from V and 4 bases from J, the junction kept 1 base outside the gene matches. CDR1 and CDR2 (germline): SEHNR, FQNEAQ (reference sequence). The CDR3 extends over 15 amino acids. For the CDR3, the DNA is TGTGCCAGCAGCTTCGGACTAGCGGGGTACAATGAGCAGTTCTTC. Its protein product is CASSFGLAGYNEQFF.

The chain couples TRBV4-2 to TRBJ2-7, with TRBD1 matching over 8 bases. The CDR3 has 16 residues. Per the germline V gene, CDR1 is LGHNA and CDR2 is YNFKEQ. The J segment lost 2 bases and the V segment lost 4 bases, leaving 10 bases of the junction unmatched. This CDR3 is CASSPRGLAPTYEQYF. CDR3 DNA: TGTGCCAGCAGCCCCAGGGGGCTAGCGCCTACCTACGAGCAGTACTTC.

In its sample, this clone was seen once. The rearrangement uses TRBV14 and TRBJ1-1; tentative D call: TRBD1 (5 bases). Germline assignment: CDR1 SGHDN and CDR2 FVKESK. The CDR3 extends over 14 amino acids. The V gene lost 4 bases and the J gene lost 4 bases, with 13 bases spanning the gap. This chain's CDR3 is CASSLRGEGTEAFF. CDR3 DNA: TGTGCCAGCAGCCTGCGGGGCGAGGGCACTGAAGCTTTCTTT.

The CDR3 loop is CASPRWLAKNIQYF. The CDR3 DNA is TGCGCCAGCCCGCGCTGGTTAGCCAAAAACATTCAGTACTTC. V usage is TRBV10-1 and J usage is TRBJ2-4; D is undetermined. Trimming shortened V by 8 bases and J by 0 bases, and 11 bases separated the two germline ends. The germline CDR1 and CDR2 sequences are WNHNN and SYGVQD (reference sequence). CDR3 size: 14 residues.

V is TRBV30 and J is TRBJ1-4; weak D call: TRBD1 (6 bases). CDR3 length equals 15 residues. The germline CDR1 and CDR2 sequences are GTSNPN and SVGIG (reference sequence). The ends were cut back, 0 bases at V and 8 bases at J, with 16 bases in the middle. CDR3 nucleotides: TGTGCCTGGAGTGTAGGGGGAGGGTTGCAAGAAAAACTGTTTTTT. Its translation is CAWSVGGGLQEKLFF.

This clone was seen just once. The chain combines TRBV2 with TRBJ2-1; TRBD2 aligns across 11 bases. Germline CDR1 SNHLY, CDR2 FYNNEI. The CDR3 contains 19 residues. After removal of 4 bases from V and 4 bases from J, the junction contained 15 bases not matched to a gene. CDR3 DNA sequence: TGTGCCAGCAGTGGATACGAAATCGGGACTAGCGGCTTTTACAATGAGCAGTTCTTC. This codes for CASSGYEIGTSGFYNEQFF.

The sample holds a few counts of this clone. The chain couples TRBV27 to TRBJ2-7, with D possibly TRBD2 on 6 matching bases. Germline V gene sequence: CDR1 MNHEY, CDR2 SMNVEV (reference sequence). V was trimmed by 8 bases and J by 3 bases, leaving 14 bases between them. There are 13 residues in the CDR3. CDR3 region: CASRDSFHYEQYF. The CDR3 DNA is TGTGCCAGCCGGGACTCCTTCCACTACGAGCAGTACTTC.

This chain joins TRBV30 and TRBJ2-5, with D unclear. The closer fit of TRBJ2-7 to the DNA end suggests the J call may be wrong. The germline CDR1 and CDR2 sequences are GTSNPN and SVGIG (reference sequence). This CDR3 region has 14 residues. CDR3 nucleotides: TGTGCCGGAAGTCGAGGAGAACTCCTGTACGAGCAGTACTTC. It yields the protein CAGSRGELLYEQYF.

V gene TRBV7-3 combines with J gene TRBJ2-3; 8 bases map to TRBD2. Germline CDR1 reads SGHTA; CDR2 reads FQGTGA. This CDR3 is built from 15 residues. J was trimmed by 4 bases and V by 2 bases; bases with no gene match: 5. The CDR3 region has the DNA TGTGCCAGCAGCTTATTTAGCGGGGCGGCAGATACGCAGTATTTT. Residues: CASSLFSGAADTQYF. Variable domain in full (rest from reference TRBV7-3 and TRBJ2-3): GAGVSQTPSNKVTEKGKYVELRCDPISGHTALYWYRQSLGQGPEFLIYFQGTGAADDSGLPNDRFFAVRPEGSVSTLKIQRTERGDSAVYLCASSLFSGAADTQYFGPGTRLTVL.

V gene TRBV18 combines with J gene TRBJ1-3, with TRBD1 as a possible D gene (5 bases). V shed 0 bases and J shed 0 bases, with 12 bases lying between them. This CDR3 comprises 17 residues. CDR1 and CDR2 (germline): KGHSH, LQKENI. DNA of the CDR3: TGTGCCAGCTCACCACCTGGGGCAGCCTCCTCTGGAAACACCATATATTTT. It specifies CASSPPGAASSGNTIYF.

The V call is TRBV7-2, the J call TRBJ2-1; possible D gene TRBD2, 5 bases. V was clipped by 5 bases and J by 7 bases, with 6 bases between them. Germline lookup yields CDR1 SGHTA and CDR2 FQGNSA. This CDR3 region has 11 residues. CDR3 sequence reads: CASSRGNEQFF. The CDR3 DNA sequence: TGTGCCAGCAGCCGAGGGAATGAGCAGTTCTTC.

The genes are TRBV29-1 and TRBJ2-7; D unresolved. CDR3 length: 14 amino acids. Germline V CDR1 and CDR2: SQVTM, ANQGSEA. V was clipped by 6 bases and J by 2 bases, with 17 bases between them. The CDR3 nucleotides read TGCAGCGTGGCTCCTTTTCCGTCTCCCTACGAGCAGTACTTC. This sequence encodes CSVAPFPSPYEQYF.

The rearrangement uses TRBV11-2 and TRBJ2-5; the match to TRBD1 covers 7 bases. This CDR3 is 15 amino acids long. Germline V gene lookup returns CDR1 SGHAT and CDR2 FQNNGV. J was trimmed by 3 bases and V by 5 bases; bases with no gene match: 9. CDR3 residues: CASSQGTAKKETQYF. The CDR3 nucleotides are TGTGCCAGCAGCCAAGGGACAGCGAAGAAAGAGACCCAGTACTTC.

The chain carries TRBV7-6 and TRBJ2-7; possibly TRBD2 for D (5 bases). CDR1 is SGHVS, CDR2 FNYEAQ, per germline. This CDR3 is 14 amino acids long. V dropped 3 bases and J dropped 0 bases, with 9 bases sitting between them. Here the CDR3 DNA reads TGTGCCAGCAGCTTGAGGGAGAGCTCCTACGAGCAGTACTTC. This gives the protein CASSLRESSYEQYF.

V gene TRBV30 combines with J gene TRBJ2-7, with 7 bases identical to TRBD2. J lost 6 bases, V lost 1 base, and 3 bases had no gene match. CDR1 is GTSNPN and CDR2 is SVGIG in the germline V gene (reference sequence). CDR3 length equals 12 residues. The CDR3 loop is CAWSAGGGEQYF. In nucleotides, the CDR3 is TGTGCCTGGAGTGCCGGCGGGGGCGAGCAGTACTTC.